These T cell receptor beta chains were read from a single sample in a study of blood T cell repertoires in COVID-19. Clones were sequenced by immunoSEQ multiplex PCR, and TCRdb holds only the in-frame ones, with some missing. Of 200,000 to 300,000 clones listed, roughly four fifths are singletons. The material sequenced was peripheral blood. The origin of the receptors is a man aged 50-60 years with acute or convalescent COVID-19. Both conserved end residues are part of each CDR3. D genes are given only for firm matches. Expanded clones get a size class; other rows say once, few or many, or leave the size out.

d_call,j_call,clone_size,v_call,cdr3_nt,cdr3_aa
NA,TRBJ2-4,once,TRBV27,TGTGCCAGCAGTTTCGACAGAACCATAGCCAAAAACATTCAGTACTTC,CASSFDRTIAKNIQYF
NA,TRBJ1-5,NA,TRBV6-5,TGTGCCAGCAGACCGGCAGGGCACCAGCCCCAGCATTTT,CASRPAGHQPQHF
TRBD1,TRBJ2-7,NA,TRBV6-4,TGTGCCAGCAGGCTCGATCCGGGACAGAGAGTCTACGAGCAGTACTTC,CASRLDPGQRVYEQYF
TRBD1,TRBJ2-1,NA,TRBV5-1,TGCGCCAGCCGGGACAGCTCGTCCTACAATGAGCAGTTCTTC,CASRDSSSYNEQFF
NA,TRBJ1-6,NA,TRBV12-3/TRBV12-4,TGTGCCAGCAGTCCCCTCCTTAGATCACCCCTCCACTTT,CASSPLLRSPLHF
TRBD2,TRBJ2-3,few,TRBV6-6,TGTGCCAGCAGTCCGACTAGCGGGTACACAGATACGCAGTATTTT,CASSPTSGYTDTQYF
TRBD1,TRBJ2-3,NA,TRBV9,TGTGCCAGCAGCGCCCACAGGGGTGGGAGCACAGATACGCAGTATTTT,CASSAHRGGSTDTQYF
TRBD2,TRBJ2-5,NA,TRBV2,TGTGCCAGCAGTGGACTAGCGGGAAGGGAGACCCAGTACTTC,CASSGLAGRETQYF
TRBD1,TRBJ1-1,NA,TRBV3-1/TRBV3-2,TGTGCCAGCAGCCCTCAGGGGGCTGACACTGAAGCTTTCTTT,CASSPQGADTEAFF
TRBD1,TRBJ2-7,NA,TRBV10-3,TGTGCCAGCTCCGGGACAGGGTCTAGCAACGAGCAGTACTTC,CASSGTGSSNEQYF
NA,TRBJ2-1,NA,TRBV24-1,TGTGCCACCAGTGAGCCCACCGGGAGAAGCTACAATGAGCAGTTCTTC,CATSEPTGRSYNEQFF
NA,TRBJ2-7,NA,TRBV28,TGTGCCAGCAGTTCCACCCCCAGGGAACCCTACGAGCAGTACTTC,CASSSTPREPYEQYF
NA,TRBJ2-3,once,TRBV9,TGTGCCAGCAGCCCCCAATCCGGGACTTTCCGCGATACGCAGTATTTT,CASSPQSGTFRDTQYF
NA,TRBJ1-3,NA,TRBV7-2,TGTGCCAGCAGCCCATTAAGGAGCTCTGGAAACACCATATATTTT,CASSPLRSSGNTIYF
TRBD2,TRBJ2-2,NA,TRBV7-8,TGTGCCAGCAGCTTAGTGGGGCTAGCGGGGTCAAAGAGGGAGCTGTTTTTT,CASSLVGLAGSKRELFF
NA,TRBJ2-7,NA,TRBV10-1,TGCGCCAGCAGTGATTACGGAGTTGGGTACGAGCAGTACTTC,CASSDYGVGYEQYF
TRBD1,TRBJ2-2,NA,TRBV24-1,TGTGCCACCAGTGATCCGGGGACAGGGGTAGGCACCGGGGAGCTGTTTTTT,CATSDPGTGVGTGELFF
TRBD1,TRBJ1-2,NA,TRBV7-9,TGTGCCAGCGCCCGGGGGACAGCTAACTATGGCTACACCTTC,CASARGTANYGYTF
TRBD1,TRBJ1-1,NA,TRBV12-3/TRBV12-4,TGTGCCAGCAGTCAGGGGGCAGGCACTGAAGCTTTCTTT,CASSQGAGTEAFF
NA,TRBJ1-6,NA,TRBV7-9,TGTGCCAGCAGCTTAGTGCGGGCAGTGAGCTCCTATAATTCACCCCTCCACTTT,CASSLVRAVSSYNSPLHF
NA,TRBJ2-1,NA,TRBV7-8,TGTGCCAGCAGCTTGGCCAGGGTAGGCCACAATGAGCAGTTCTTC,CASSLARVGHNEQFF
TRBD1,TRBJ2-7,NA,TRBV3-1/TRBV3-2,TGTGCCAGCAGCCCCCGGACAGGGGGCGAGCAGTACTTC,CASSPRTGGEQYF
NA,TRBJ2-1,NA,TRBV12-5,TGTGCTAGTGGTTTACAAGGGAGAGGCAATGAGCAGTTCTTC,CASGLQGRGNEQFF
NA,TRBJ1-3,NA,TRBV18,TGTGCCAGCTCACCACCGTCTCCCGGAAACACCATATATTTT,CASSPPSPGNTIYF
NA,TRBJ1-2,NA,TRBV6-5,TGTGCCAGCAGGCTACAGCAGACGTCTAGCGGCTACACCTTC,CASRLQQTSSGYTF
TRBD2,TRBJ2-5,NA,TRBV5-1,TGCGCCAGCAGCCCCCTAGGACTAGCGGGAGGGCCAGGGACCCAGTACTTC,CASSPLGLAGGPGTQYF
NA,TRBJ2-1,NA,TRBV18,TGTGCCAGCTCACCCGCGACAATCTCCTACAATGAGCAGTTCTTC,CASSPATISYNEQFF
TRBD2,TRBJ2-1,NA,TRBV6-5,TGTGCCAGCAGGACCGGGACTAGTTCTCAGGAGCAGTTCTTC,CASRTGTSSQEQFF
TRBD1,TRBJ1-1,once,TRBV3-1/TRBV3-2,TGTGCCAGCAGCCAAGAAGGGACAGGGGGCACTGAAGCTTTCTTT,CASSQEGTGGTEAFF
NA,TRBJ1-2,NA,TRBV6-5,TGTGCCAGCAGTTACGGGAGGGTGGGCTATGGCTACACCTTC,CASSYGRVGYGYTF
NA,TRBJ2-1,NA,TRBV19,TGTGCCAGTAGCATACAGGGTTTGGACTACAATGAGCAGTTCTTC,CASSIQGLDYNEQFF
NA,TRBJ1-4,medium-sized,TRBV27,TGTGCCAGCAGTTTTACGGCGTCCCAGGGAGAAAAACTGTTTTTT,CASSFTASQGEKLFF
NA,TRBJ1-1,NA,TRBV7-9,TGTGCCAGCAGCTTAGAGGGGGACACTGAAGCTTTCTTT,CASSLEGDTEAFF
NA,TRBJ2-1,once,TRBV6-5,TGTGCCAGCAGTTACGCGGGACTGGTGGGGGATGAGCAGTTCTTC,CASSYAGLVGDEQFF
NA,TRBJ2-1,NA,TRBV27,TGTGCCAGCAGTTTATCCCGGGGAGGTGAGCAGTTCTTC,CASSLSRGGEQFF
TRBD1,TRBJ2-3,once,TRBV24-1,TGTGCCACCAGTGATTCCGAAAGGACAGGGCTGGCAGATACGCAGTATTTT,CATSDSERTGLADTQYF
NA,TRBJ2-7,once,TRBV5-1,TGCGCCAGCAGCTTTTTAGAGTCTGGGGGCAACTACGAGCAGTACTTC,CASSFLESGGNYEQYF
NA,TRBJ1-1,NA,TRBV19,TGTGCCAGTAACCTCGCGAGGGTGAACACTGAAGCTTTCTTT,CASNLARVNTEAFF
TRBD1,TRBJ1-2,NA,TRBV2,TGTGCCAGCAGCTTCCAGGACAGGCCGGACTATGGCTACACCTTC,CASSFQDRPDYGYTF
TRBD2,TRBJ2-7,NA,TRBV28,TGTGCCAGCAGTCCTAGCGGGAACTCCTACGAGCAGTACTTC,CASSPSGNSYEQYF
NA,TRBJ2-7,NA,TRBV7-8,TGTGCCAGCAGCTCAACCGCTCGGGGCTACGAGCAGTACTTC,CASSSTARGYEQYF
NA,TRBJ2-1,once,TRBV5-1,TGCGCCAGCAGACCTACAGATTACAATGAGCAGTTCTTC,CASRPTDYNEQFF
NA,TRBJ2-1,NA,TRBV9,TGTGCCAGCAGCGCAAATTTAGAGCGGGCGTCCTACAATGAGCAGTTCTTC,CASSANLERASYNEQFF
TRBD1,TRBJ1-2,NA,TRBV5-6,TGTGCCAGCACCGAAATGTTGGGGGACAGGAGCTATGGCTACACCTTC,CASTEMLGDRSYGYTF
NA,TRBJ1-2,NA,TRBV9,TGTGCCAGCACTCCCGGGGTTACTAACTATGGCTACACCTTC,CASTPGVTNYGYTF